Shown below are 18 T cell receptor beta chains from a single sample sequenced in a study of cytomegalovirus exposure and HLA in healthy donors. TCRdb's table, derived via immunoSEQ multiplex PCR, lists solely in-frame clones and lacks some. The sample comprises roughly 150,000 clones, roughly 89% of which are singletons, and over 4% rests with the top ten. Sequenced material: PBMCs. Receptor source: a man aged 18 to 35 in good health and CMV-seropositive.

The chain recombines TRBV11-2 with TRBJ2-7, with a possible D match to TRBD1 (6 bases). This CDR3 comprises 14 residues. CDR1 and CDR2 (germline): SGHAT, FQNNGV. The V gene lost 6 bases and the J gene lost 4 bases, with 16 bases spanning the gap. The CDR3 is CASRRTDPKYEQYF. CDR3 in DNA: TGTGCCAGCAGGAGGACAGACCCCAAATACGAGCAGTACTTC.

The V and J genes are TRBV30 and TRBJ2-1; 7 nucleotides line up with TRBD2. The junction had 15 bases not matched to a gene; V was cut back by 8 bases and J by 5 bases. The CDR3 extends over 15 amino acids. Germline CDR1 reads GTSNPN; CDR2 reads SVGIG (reference sequence). The DNA of the CDR3 is TGTGCCCCCCCAAGACTAGCCTCACAAAACAATGAGCAGTTCTTC. As protein: CAPPRLASQNNEQFF.

This chain joins TRBV10-3 and TRBJ2-1; a weak D match, TRBD2 (6 bases). CDR1 and CDR2 from the germline V gene are ENHRY and SYGVKD. The CDR3 is made up of 12 amino acids. The V and J ends lost 10 bases and 7 bases respectively, with 14 bases between them. The CDR3 DNA reads TGTGCCACTGGAACGGAGGGGAATGAGCAGTTCTTC. This encodes CATGTEGNEQFF.

The chain links TRBV5-8 to TRBJ2-2; TRBD1 matches at 8 bases. Germline V gene sequence: CDR1 SGHTS, CDR2 YDEGEE. The CDR3 covers 16 residues. V lost 4 bases, J lost 1 base, and 6 bases stayed unmatched. CDR3: CASSRMDRVNTGELFF. CDR3 nucleotide sequence: TGTGCCAGCAGCAGAATGGACAGGGTGAACACCGGGGAGCTGTTTTTT. Together with reference TRBV5-8 and TRBJ2-2, the CDR3 gives the full variable domain: EAGVTQSPTHLIKTRGQQATLRCSPISGHTSVYWYQQALGLGLQFLLWYDEGEERNRGNFPPRFSGRQFPNYSSELNVNALELEDSALYLCASSRMDRVNTGELFFGEGSRLTVL.

The chain links TRBV4-1 to TRBJ2-7, with 9 bases identical to TRBD1. CDR3 length: 14 residues. V was pared by 1 base and J by 5 bases, with 3 bases of the junction left unmatched. Germline assignment: CDR1 MGHRA and CDR2 YSYEKL. The CDR3 reads CASSQATGGHEQYF. The CDR3 DNA is TGCGCCAGCAGCCAAGCGACAGGGGGACACGAGCAGTACTTC.

The V call is TRBV4-1, the J call TRBJ2-3, with D perhaps matching TRBD2 (6 bases). The CDR3 consists of 15 residues. Trimming pared 2 bases from V and 3 bases from J, leaving 12 bases between. CDR1 and CDR2 (germline): MGHRA, YSYEKL. This chain's CDR3 is CASSQLPSATDTQYF. For the CDR3, the DNA is TGCGCCAGCAGCCAACTACCTAGCGCGACAGATACGCAGTATTTT.

The chain carries TRBV7-3 and TRBJ2-1; 12 bases map to TRBD2. V shed 3 bases, J shed 6 bases, and the junction held 6 bases outside the gene matches. This CDR3 has 16 residues. The germline V gene has CDR1 SGHTA and CDR2 FQGTGA. CDR3 protein: CASSFSSGGGVNEQFF. CDR3 DNA: TGTGCCAGCAGCTTCTCTAGCGGGGGGGGTGTCAATGAGCAGTTCTTC.

Only one count was recorded for this clone. The V call is TRBV29-1, the J call TRBJ2-7, with 8 nucleotides matching TRBD2. This CDR3 has 14 residues. V lost 6 bases and J lost 0; bases outside the gene matches: 7. CDR1 and CDR2 (germline): SQVTM, ANQGSEA. The CDR3 reads CSVTGGTHSYEQYF. DNA for the CDR3: TGCAGCGTGACGGGAGGGACCCACTCCTACGAGCAGTACTTC.

The J gene is TRBJ1-4, the V gene TRBV4-1, with a possible D match to TRBD1 (5 bases). The V gene's germline CDR1 is MGHRA and CDR2 YSYEKL. The CDR3 has 16 residues. With 0 bases removed from V and 5 bases from J, the gap between germline ends came to 13 bases. This chain's CDR3 is CASSQEKGESNEKLFF. The CDR3 DNA sequence: TGCGCCAGCAGCCAAGAAAAAGGGGAATCGAATGAAAAACTGTTTTTT.

The chain is built from TRBV28 and TRBJ1-2; 8 bases agree with TRBD1. The ends lost 4 bases at V and 7 bases at J; junction bases unmatched: 17. The CDR3 is 17 residues long. Per the germline V gene, CDR1 is MDHEN and CDR2 is SYDVKM. CDR3 coding DNA: TGTGCCAGCAGTTCTCCGACAGGGGAAGAACGATTCGGTGGCTACACCTTC. Translated, it gives CASSSPTGEERFGGYTF.

This clone was seen just once. The chain recombines TRBV7-9 with TRBJ2-1; 7 bases are a match to TRBD2. Germline lookup yields CDR1 SEHNR and CDR2 FQNEAQ (reference sequence). Trimming cost V 5 bases and J 6 bases; bases outside gene matches: 4. The CDR3 is 13 amino acids. The CDR3 protein is CASSATSINEQFF. The CDR3 DNA follows: TGTGCCAGCAGCGCGACTAGCATCAATGAGCAGTTCTTC. The full variable domain, in which reference TRBV7-9 and TRBJ2-1 provide the parts outside the CDR3, is DTGVSQNPRHKITKRGQNVTFRCDPISEHNRLYWYRQTLGQGPEFLTYFQNEAQLEKSRLLSDRFSAERPKGSFSTLEIQRTEQGDSAMYLCASSATSINEQFFGPGTRLTVL.

The V and J genes are TRBV2 and TRBJ2-5, with D possibly being TRBD2 (5 bases). V dropped 8 bases and J dropped 1 base, with 11 bases sitting between them. The CDR3 has 13 residues. Germline CDR1 is SNHLY and CDR2 is FYNNEI. As DNA, the CDR3 is TGTGCCAGCTCGAGAGAGGGCCAAGAGACCCAGTACTTC. Amino acid sequence: CASSREGQETQYF.

DNA for the CDR3: TGTGCCAGCAGACCTAGCGGAAACTCCTACGAGCAGTACTTC. Residues: CASRPSGNSYEQYF. The chain recombines TRBV7-9 with TRBJ2-7, with TRBD2 identical over 7 bases. Germline-derived CDR1 and CDR2 are SEHNR and FQNEAQ (reference sequence). Trimming at V came to 6 bases and at J to 0 bases, leaving 5 bases not matched to a gene. The CDR3 spans 14 residues. The whole variable domain, remainder taken from reference TRBV7-9 and TRBJ2-7, is DTGVSQNPRHKITKRGQNVTFRCDPISEHNRLYWYRQTLGQGPEFLTYFQNEAQLEKSRLLSDRFSAERPKGSFSTLEIQRTEQGDSAMYLCASRPSGNSYEQYFGPGTRLTVT.

The gene calls are TRBV2 and TRBJ2-7; 10 nucleotides match TRBD1. Germline loops: CDR1 SNHLY, CDR2 FYNNEI. The CDR3 consists of 14 residues. V was clipped by 4 bases and J by 3 bases; unmatched bases: 3. As DNA, the CDR3 is TGTGCCAGCAGTGGGGACAGGGGTAGCTACGAGCAGTACTTC. Protein sequence: CASSGDRGSYEQYF.

The rearrangement uses TRBV9 and TRBJ2-1, with 9 bases aligning to TRBD2. The CDR3 loop spans 17 amino acids. Trimming at V came to 4 bases and at J to 9 bases, leaving 17 bases not matched to a gene. Germline CDR1 SGDLS, CDR2 YYNGEE. The chain's CDR3 is CASSPRQTGTSRSEQFF. The CDR3 DNA sequence: TGTGCCAGCAGCCCCCGACAAACCGGGACTAGCCGGTCTGAGCAGTTCTTC.

This clone appeared a few times. This rearrangement joins TRBV6-5 to TRBJ2-7, with no clear D. The CDR3 is made up of 11 amino acids. From germline, CDR1 is MNHEY and CDR2 SVGAGI. The germline V and J ends were trimmed by 5 bases and 4 bases, with 6 bases remaining between them. The CDR3 bases are TGTGCCAGCAGTGCCGAGTACGAGCAGTACTTC. Translating it yields CASSAEYEQYF.

The chain joins TRBV5-8 to TRBJ2-5; TRBD2 aligns across 10 bases. J lost 1 base, V lost 4 bases, and 4 bases had no gene match. This CDR3 comprises 15 residues. CDR1 is SGHTS and CDR2 is YDEGEE in the germline V gene. The CDR3 spells CASSPGLAAQETQYF. DNA for the CDR3: TGTGCCAGCAGCCCCGGACTAGCGGCCCAAGAGACCCAGTACTTC.

J is TRBJ2-2 and V is TRBV6-1; 11 nucleotides match TRBD2. Germline CDR1 and CDR2: MNHNS and SASEGT. This CDR3 contains 16 residues. V dropped 3 bases and J dropped 7; count of bases not matched to a gene: 7. The CDR3 region is CASSDTGTSGIGELFF. In nucleotides, the CDR3 is TGTGCCAGCAGTGACACCGGGACTAGCGGAATCGGGGAGCTGTTTTTT.